This is a list of T cell receptor beta chains from one sample in a study of cytomegalovirus exposure and HLA in healthy donors. Clones were sequenced by immunoSEQ multiplex PCR, and TCRdb holds only the in-frame ones, with some missing. The sample carries 200,000 to 250,000 clones, just under 70% recorded once. The sample taken for sequencing was PBMCs. The receptors were gathered from a man aged 40-49 years in good health and CMV-seropositive. Each CDR3 is given with its conserved first and last residue. Each record gives: clone size, V gene, J gene, D gene, CDR3 protein, CDR3 DNA. The D gene is left open where the match is weak. Some rows have no size entry. The others give once, few or many, or a class for an expanded clone.

abundance: -; v_gene: TRBV4-1; j_gene: TRBJ2-1; d_gene: TRBD2; CDR3aa: CASSQLAGLAGGYEQFF; CDR3nt: TGCGCCAGCAGCCAACTTGCGGGACTAGCGGGGGGTTATGAGCAGTTCTTC
abundance: -; v_gene: TRBV7-9; j_gene: TRBJ1-5; d_gene: -; CDR3aa: CSSSLYRGFGRSNQPQHF; CDR3nt: TGTTCCAGCAGCCTTTATCGGGGGTTTGGAAGAAGCAATCAGCCCCAGCATTTT
abundance: -; v_gene: TRBV2; j_gene: TRBJ2-6; d_gene: -; CDR3aa: CASSDRSGANVLTF; CDR3nt: TGTGCCAGCAGTGACAGGTCTGGGGCCAACGTCCTGACTTTC
abundance: few; v_gene: TRBV2; j_gene: TRBJ1-1; d_gene: TRBD1; CDR3aa: CASGRGQPPPEAFF; CDR3nt: TGTGCCAGTGGACGGGGACAGCCGCCCCCTGAAGCTTTCTTT
abundance: -; v_gene: TRBV6-1; j_gene: TRBJ2-3; d_gene: -; CDR3aa: CASSDVLEADTQYF; CDR3nt: TGTGCCAGCAGTGACGTTCTAGAAGCAGATACGCAGTATTTT
abundance: -; v_gene: TRBV2; j_gene: TRBJ2-2; d_gene: -; CDR3aa: CASSELGAGTGELFF; CDR3nt: TGTGCCAGCAGTGAACTAGGGGCGGGGACCGGGGAGCTGTTTTTT
abundance: -; v_gene: TRBV27; j_gene: TRBJ2-7; d_gene: TRBD1; CDR3aa: CASSSRDRAYEQYF; CDR3nt: TGTGCCAGCAGTTCCAGGGACAGGGCCTACGAGCAGTACTTC
abundance: few; v_gene: TRBV5-4; j_gene: TRBJ2-1; d_gene: TRBD2; CDR3aa: CASSLSSGVYNEQFF; CDR3nt: TGTGCCAGCAGCTTGTCTAGCGGGGTCTACAATGAGCAGTTCTTC
abundance: -; v_gene: TRBV27; j_gene: TRBJ2-3; d_gene: TRBD1; CDR3aa: CASSSRTGIGTDTQYF; CDR3nt: TGTGCCAGCAGTTCGCGGACAGGCATCGGGACAGATACGCAGTATTTT
abundance: -; v_gene: TRBV4-1; j_gene: TRBJ1-5; d_gene: -; CDR3aa: CASSQDRGIGPQHF; CDR3nt: TGCGCCAGCAGCCAAGATCGGGGGATAGGGCCCCAGCATTTT
abundance: few; v_gene: TRBV4-2; j_gene: TRBJ2-3; d_gene: -; CDR3aa: CASSQGAPLYF; CDR3nt: TGTGCCAGCAGCCAGGGGGCCCCCCTGTATTTT
abundance: -; v_gene: TRBV14; j_gene: TRBJ2-5; d_gene: TRBD2; CDR3aa: CASSQGPRLAANQETQYF; CDR3nt: TGTGCCAGCAGCCAAGGACCTAGACTAGCGGCAAACCAAGAGACCCAGTACTTC
abundance: -; v_gene: TRBV11-2; j_gene: TRBJ1-1; d_gene: -; CDR3aa: CASALGGGEYTEAFF; CDR3nt: TGTGCCAGCGCCCTAGGAGGAGGGGAGTATACTGAAGCTTTCTTT
abundance: -; v_gene: TRBV13; j_gene: TRBJ2-7; d_gene: -; CDR3aa: CASSLGGTGVAYEQYF; CDR3nt: TGTGCCAGCAGCTTAGGGGGCACAGGAGTTGCCTACGAGCAGTACTTC
abundance: -; v_gene: TRBV4-3; j_gene: TRBJ2-1; d_gene: -; CDR3aa: CASSQDLGGVYNEQFF; CDR3nt: TGCGCCAGCAGCCAAGATCTAGGGGGGGTCTACAATGAGCAGTTCTTC
abundance: -; v_gene: TRBV6-6; j_gene: TRBJ1-5; d_gene: TRBD1; CDR3aa: CASSTGQSGQPQHF; CDR3nt: TGTGCCAGCAGTACGGGACAGTCCGGGCAGCCCCAGCATTTT
abundance: -; v_gene: TRBV10-1; j_gene: TRBJ2-2; d_gene: -; CDR3aa: CASSEGRTSNTGELFF; CDR3nt: TGCGCCAGCAGTGAAGGCAGGACATCTAACACCGGGGAGCTGTTTTTT
abundance: -; v_gene: TRBV4-1; j_gene: TRBJ2-5; d_gene: TRBD2; CDR3aa: CASSHGLGSQETQYF; CDR3nt: TGCGCCAGCAGCCACGGACTAGGAAGCCAAGAGACCCAGTACTTC
abundance: -; v_gene: TRBV7-2; j_gene: TRBJ2-3; d_gene: TRBD2; CDR3aa: CASSRRPWAGGSTDTQYF; CDR3nt: TGTGCCAGCAGTCGCAGACCCTGGGCGGGGGGGAGCACAGATACGCAGTATTTT
abundance: -; v_gene: TRBV19; j_gene: TRBJ2-7; d_gene: TRBD1; CDR3aa: CASSWRQGRTSYEQYF; CDR3nt: TGTGCCAGTAGTTGGAGACAGGGTCGAACCTCCTACGAGCAGTACTTC
abundance: -; v_gene: TRBV7-9; j_gene: TRBJ1-2; d_gene: -; CDR3aa: CASSLGDYGYTF; CDR3nt: TGTGCCAGCAGCCTCGGTGACTATGGCTACACCTTC
abundance: -; v_gene: TRBV9; j_gene: TRBJ1-2; d_gene: -; CDR3aa: CASSVGGQGNGYTF; CDR3nt: TGTGCCAGCAGCGTAGGTGGGCAGGGGAATGGCTACACCTTC
abundance: -; v_gene: TRBV6-5; j_gene: TRBJ1-1; d_gene: TRBD1; CDR3aa: CASSYSSKGASTEAFF; CDR3nt: TGTGCCAGCAGTTACTCTTCTAAGGGGGCAAGCACTGAAGCTTTCTTT
abundance: -; v_gene: TRBV6-6; j_gene: TRBJ1-1; d_gene: -; CDR3aa: CASSYYGNTEAFF; CDR3nt: TGTGCCAGCAGTTACTACGGGAACACTGAAGCTTTCTTT